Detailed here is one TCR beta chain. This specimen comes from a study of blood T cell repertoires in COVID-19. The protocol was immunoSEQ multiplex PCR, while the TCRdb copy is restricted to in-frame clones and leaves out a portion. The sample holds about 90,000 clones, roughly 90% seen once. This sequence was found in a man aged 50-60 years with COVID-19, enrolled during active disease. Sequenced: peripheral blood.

CDR3 in amino acids: CASSPGTGNTGNTIYF. CDR3 nucleotides: TGTGCCAGCTCACCAGGGACAGGGAATACTGGAAACACCATATATTTT. The rearrangement joins TRBV18 to TRBJ1-3, with 9 bases lining up with TRBD1. CDR1 and CDR2 from the germline V gene are KGHSH and LQKENI. The CDR3 has 16 residues. With 2 bases clipped from V and 2 bases from J, the junction kept 4 bases outside the gene matches.